The text below deals with one T cell receptor (beta chain). The data originate from a study of blood T cells in healthy people across ages. The authors extracted at least 5 micrograms of total RNA per sample. The junction had 13 bases not matched to a gene; V was cut back by 5 bases and J by 6 bases. The CDR3 has 16 residues. CDR1 is SGHTA, CDR2 FQGNSA, per germline. Alongside a J-beta primer mix, a sample-barcoded 5' primer served in a second PCR lasting about 7 to 11 cycles. TCRdb called the 5' RACE reads again in MiXCR, with one record for every CDR3 protein. Among 630,000 or so distinct CDR3 sequences listed, about 30% were seen once.

Sequencing used blood. The V gene is TRBV7-2, the J gene TRBJ1-1; 9 positions match TRBD1. The receptor was derived from a woman aged 80 or over in good health. CDR3 region: CASSLLGDRAGSEAFF. For the CDR3, the DNA is TGTGCCAGCAGCCTCCTAGGGGACAGGGCGGGCTCTGAAGCTTTCTTT.